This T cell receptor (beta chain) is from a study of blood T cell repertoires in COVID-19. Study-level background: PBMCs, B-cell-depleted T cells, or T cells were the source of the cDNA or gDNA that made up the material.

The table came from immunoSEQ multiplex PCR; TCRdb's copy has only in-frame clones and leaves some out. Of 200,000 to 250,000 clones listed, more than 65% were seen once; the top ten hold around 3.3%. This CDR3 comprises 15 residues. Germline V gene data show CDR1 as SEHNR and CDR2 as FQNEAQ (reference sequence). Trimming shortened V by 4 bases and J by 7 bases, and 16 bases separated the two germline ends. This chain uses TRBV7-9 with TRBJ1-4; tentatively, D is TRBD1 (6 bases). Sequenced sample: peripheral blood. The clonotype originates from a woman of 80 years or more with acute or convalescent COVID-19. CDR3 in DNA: TGTGCCAGCAGCTCCTACAGGGCCGTGGCTGAAAAACTGTTTTTT. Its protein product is CASSSYRAVAEKLFF.